This T cell receptor beta chain emerged from a study of T cells in Graves' hyperthyroidism and ophthalmopathy. This CDR3 spans 13 amino acids. The V end was cut by 4 bases, the J end by 0 bases, with 6 bases between. The V gene's germline CDR1 is MGHDK and CDR2 SYGVNS. TCR beta CDR3 regions were amplified from RNA transcripts. HTBI primers were the set used in a first-round RT-PCR of the TCR CDR3. TCRdb passed the multiplex PCR reads through MiXCR, listing each CDR3 protein once. The repertoire has around 800,000 distinct CDR3 sequences, 38% of them found once; the top ten carry over 8%. It was considered stable Graves' hyperthyroidism when ophthalmopathy did not progress within 18 months. Study observations and caveats: Ophthalmopathy, which appeared later, was predicted by the model a median 6.5 months before onset. In blood, most of the thyroid clonotypes expanded above 0.001 were also present.

The sample holds many counts of this clonotype. The antigen is unknown. The gene calls are TRBV25-1 and TRBJ1-1; D ambiguous. This TCR was recovered from a man aged 18 to 29 with Graves' hyperthyroidism. The sequencing sample was made of blood. CDR3 in DNA: TGTGCCAGCAGTGCCCGCTTGAACACTGAAGCTTTCTTT. This gives the protein CASSARLNTEAFF. The complete variable domain, with remaining parts taken from reference TRBV25-1 and TRBJ1-1, reads EADIYQTPRYLVIGTGKKITLECSQTMGHDKMYWYQQDPGMELHLIHYSYGVNSTEKGDLSSESTVSRIRTEHFPLTLESARPSHTSQYLCASSARLNTEAFFGQGTRLTVV.